These 6 T cell receptor beta chains were all obtained from the same sample, sequenced in a study of regulatory T cells in long-lasting Graves disease. Library construction for TCR beta used iRepertoire HTBI primers and Arm-PCR of CDR3 regions. TCRdb called the multiplex PCR reads again in MiXCR, with one record for every CDR3 protein. The sample contains around 250,000 distinct CDR3 sequences, 18% of which appear only once. As for time point: newly diagnosed GD, antithyroid drugs for less than 3 months. Researchers made the TCR library from RNA that was extracted from PBMCs. These data also formed part of another study, on T cells in Graves' hyperthyroidism and ophthalmopathy.

The sequencing here drew on peripheral blood mononuclear cells (PBMCs), taken at new diagnosis, from a patient treated with antithyroid drugs. All receptors come from a woman under 40 with Graves disease.

This clonotype was observed a few times. This chain connects TRBV20-1 to TRBJ1-2; 9 nucleotides align to TRBD1. The junction had 2 bases not matched to a gene; V was cut back by 3 bases and J by 6 bases. The germline V gene encodes CDR1 DFQATT and CDR2 SNEGSKA (reference sequence). The CDR3 is 12 amino acids. The CDR3 sequence: CSASWTGDGYTF. CDR3 nucleotide sequence: TGCAGTGCTAGCTGGACAGGGGATGGCTACACCTTC.

This clonotype was recorded many times. The rearrangement uses TRBV6-5 and TRBJ1-2; D might be TRBD1 (6 bases). The V gene lost 0 bases and the J gene lost 4 bases, with 12 bases spanning the gap. Germline CDR1 MNHEY, CDR2 SVGAGI. CDR3 length equals 15 residues. Here the CDR3 DNA reads TGTGCCAGCAGTTACTCGAAACAGGGAACCTATGGCTACACCTTC. Its translation is CASSYSKQGTYGYTF.

This clonotype was detected many times. The rearrangement uses TRBV9 and TRBJ1-2; D ambiguous. This CDR3 is 15 amino acids long. Germline V CDR1 and CDR2: SGDLS, YYNGEE. Deletions cut 3 bases from V and 0 bases from J, with 12 bases between. The CDR3 nucleotides are TGTGCCAGCAGCGCTGCGAGTGCCCCTAACTATGGCTACACCTTC. Its translation: CASSAASAPNYGYTF. The complete variable domain, with remaining parts taken from reference TRBV9 and TRBJ1-2, reads DSGVTQTPKHLITATGQRVTLRCSPRSGDLSVYWYQQSLDQGLQFLIQYYNGEERAKGNILERFSAQQFPDLHSELNLSSLELGDSALYFCASSAASAPNYGYTFGSGTRLTVV.

This clonotype showed up many times. The rearrangement links TRBV5-1 to TRBJ2-7; weak D call: TRBD2 (5 bases). From germline, CDR1 is SGHRS and CDR2 YFSETQ. V was pared by 4 bases and J by 5 bases, with 16 bases between. The CDR3 has 14 residues. The CDR3 reads CASSPFGSGNEQYF. DNA for the CDR3: TGCGCCAGCAGCCCCTTCGGGTCGGGGAACGAGCAGTACTTC. Full variable domain (remainder filled in from reference TRBV5-1 and TRBJ2-7): KAGVTQTPRYLIKTRGQQVTLSCSPISGHRSVSWYQQTPGQGLQFLFEYFSETQRNKGNFPGRFSGRQFSNSRSEMNVSTLELGDSALYLCASSPFGSGNEQYFGPGTRLTVT.

This clonotype was seen repeatedly, ten times or more. The chain combines TRBV3-1 with TRBJ2-7, with a possible D match to TRBD1 (5 bases). V was shortened by 4 bases and J by 6 bases, with 13 bases between the two germline ends. There are 13 residues in the CDR3. Germline CDR1 and CDR2: LGHDT and YNNKEL (reference sequence). The CDR3 region is CASSPGLQGEQYF. In DNA form, the CDR3 reads TGTGCCAGCAGCCCCGGCCTTCAGGGCGAGCAGTACTTC.

This clonotype was seen a handful of times. A read error is possible here, since a much larger clone lies one base away. The chain joins TRBV5-1 to TRBJ2-7; D is uncertain. CDR3 length: 13 residues. Germline CDR1 is SGHRS and CDR2 is YFSETQ. CDR3 DNA: TGCGGCAGCAGCTTGCTCGAGAACTACGAGCAGTACTTC. Translated, it gives CGSSLLENYEQYF.